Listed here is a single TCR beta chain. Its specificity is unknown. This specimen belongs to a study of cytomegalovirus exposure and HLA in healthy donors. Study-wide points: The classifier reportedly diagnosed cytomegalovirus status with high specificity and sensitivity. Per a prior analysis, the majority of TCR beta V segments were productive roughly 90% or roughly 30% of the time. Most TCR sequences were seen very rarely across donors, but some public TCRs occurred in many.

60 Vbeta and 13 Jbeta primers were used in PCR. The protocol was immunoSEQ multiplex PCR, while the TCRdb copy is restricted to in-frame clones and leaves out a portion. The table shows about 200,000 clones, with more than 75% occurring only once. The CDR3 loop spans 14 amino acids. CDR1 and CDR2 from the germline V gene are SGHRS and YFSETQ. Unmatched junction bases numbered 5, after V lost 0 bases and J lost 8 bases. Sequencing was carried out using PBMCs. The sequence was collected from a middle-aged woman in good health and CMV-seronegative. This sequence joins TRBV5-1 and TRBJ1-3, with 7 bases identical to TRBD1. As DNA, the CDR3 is TGCGCCAGCAGCTTGGGAGGGACAGTTGACACCATATATTTT. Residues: CASSLGGTVDTIYF.